This T cell receptor beta chain was profiled in a study of blood T cells in healthy people across ages. Trimming left V 3 bases short and J 2 bases short, with 26 bases between. Germline CDR1 reads SQVTM; CDR2 reads ANQGSEA. The CDR3 runs 18 residues. Sample-barcoded 5' priming and a J-beta primer mix drove a second PCR of roughly 7 to 11 cycles. TCRdb passed the 5' RACE reads through MiXCR, listing each CDR3 protein once. This table holds approximately 2,000,000 distinct CDR3 sequences, 35% to 50% found once. Sequences were obtained from blood. The clonotype was recovered from a human donor in good health. The chain joins TRBV29-1 to TRBJ2-7, with a weak D call TRBD1 (7 bases). CDR3 DNA: TGCAGCGTTGATTCGACAGGGAGGATTGGATCATTCGCCTACGAGCAGTACTTC. As protein: CSVDSTGRIGSFAYEQYF.